This entry concerns a single TCR beta chain. Germline V gene data show CDR1 as LGHNA and CDR2 as YSLEER. With 1 base removed from V and 7 bases from J, the gap between germline ends came to 5 bases. The CDR3 loop spans 12 amino acids. The source of the sample is a study of blood T cells in healthy people across ages. The second PCR ran roughly 6 to 11 cycles with a sample-barcoded 5' primer and J-beta primers. TCRdb ran MiXCR on the 5' RACE reads and lists one entry per CDR3 protein. Here the sample spans approximately 790,000 distinct CDR3 sequences, about 59% being singletons. The receptor was derived from a young man in good health. The sequencing sample was made of blood. The rearrangement links TRBV4-3 to TRBJ2-1; D unresolved. The CDR3 reads CASSQVDNEQFF. CDR3 bases: TGCGCCAGCAGCCAAGTGGATAATGAGCAGTTCTTC.